This T cell receptor (beta chain) was identified in a study of CD8 T cells in ankylosing spondylitis. General observations from the study: Clones that were linked to disease were CD8+ and were relatively rare in peripheral blood.

In this sample, this clonotype turned up many times. Its antigen is as yet unknown. In TCRdb, the 5' RACE reads were re-called with MiXCR into one record per CDR3 protein. The data contain more than 110,000 distinct CDR3 sequences, about 8% of them singletons. The ends lost 7 bases at V and 8 bases at J; junction bases unmatched: 9. Germline CDR1 is SNHLY and CDR2 is FYNNEI. The CDR3 length is 13 residues. V is TRBV2 and J is TRBJ1-2; 8 bases match TRBD1. The sequence derives from a male donor with ankylosing spondylitis. Sequenced input: synovial fluid, either unsorted or a sorted T cell fraction (not recorded which). Here the CDR3 reads CASTRQGLLGYTF. In nucleotides, the CDR3 is TGTGCCAGCACGAGACAGGGGTTATTAGGCTACACCTTC.